A selection of T cell receptor beta chains follows, all from one sample in a study of shared clonotypes between healthy human individuals. Measured with immunoSEQ multiplex PCR; TCRdb has only the in-frame clones, and not every one. The sample includes about half a million clones, 79% of them seen just once. Sequences were obtained from PBMCs. Receptors originate from a middle-aged woman in good health. Some clones in this sample may be carry-over from other donors' samples. Both conserved end residues are part of each CDR3. The D gene is left open where the match is weak. Clone size is stated in some rows and not others, as once, few, many or a class when expanded.

d_call,clone_size,v_call,j_call,cdr3_length,cdr3_aa,cdr3_nt
NA,NA,TRBV6-4,TRBJ1-2,13,CASSDSRVGGYTF,TGTGCCAGCAGTGACTCCCGGGTGGGCGGCTACACCTTC
TRBD1,NA,TRBV28,TRBJ1-5,13,CASRRTGDQPQHF,TGTGCCAGCAGGCGGACAGGGGACCAGCCCCAGCATTTT
NA,many,TRBV5-1,TRBJ2-1,15,CASSLAYGSRNEQFF,TGCGCCAGCAGCTTGGCCTATGGTAGTAGGAATGAGCAGTTCTTC
NA,NA,TRBV6-6,TRBJ1-2,12,CASSYSGWGYTF,TGTGCCAGCAGTTACTCGGGCTGGGGCTACACCTTC
TRBD1,NA,TRBV6-5,TRBJ2-1,12,CASSAQGDEQFF,TGTGCCAGCAGTGCACAGGGGGACGAGCAGTTCTTC
TRBD2,few,TRBV4-1,TRBJ2-3,15,CASSRPSGSTDTQYF,TGCGCCAGCAGCCGCCCTAGCGGGAGCACAGATACGCAGTATTTT
NA,NA,TRBV5-1,TRBJ1-5,16,CASSLGGVRGNQPQHF,TGCGCCAGCAGCTTAGGCGGGGTGAGGGGCAATCAGCCCCAGCATTTT
NA,few,TRBV11-3,TRBJ1-2,14,CASSPRGPSSGYTF,TGTGCCAGCAGCCCAAGGGGCCCATCTTCGGGCTACACCTTC
NA,NA,TRBV9,TRBJ2-2,15,CASSAGRANTGELFF,TGTGCCAGCAGCGCTGGGCGGGCGAACACCGGGGAGCTGTTTTTT
NA,NA,TRBV27,TRBJ2-6,16,CASSFYESSGANVLTF,TGTGCCAGCAGTTTCTACGAGAGCTCTGGGGCCAACGTCCTGACTTTC
TRBD2,NA,TRBV6-4,TRBJ2-3,15,CASSATSGSTDTQYF,TGTGCCAGCAGTGCTACTAGCGGGAGCACAGATACGCAGTATTTT
NA,NA,TRBV6-6,TRBJ2-1,13,CASSDGGYNEQFF,TGTGCCAGCAGCGATGGGGGATACAATGAGCAGTTCTTC
NA,NA,TRBV11-1,TRBJ1-3,14,CASSLSDTGNTIYF,TGTGCCAGCAGCTTATCGGACACTGGAAACACCATATATTTT
TRBD2,NA,TRBV10-3,TRBJ2-7,16,CAISGLAGRPSYEQYF,TGTGCCATCAGTGGACTAGCGGGACGCCCCTCCTACGAGCAGTACTTC
NA,NA,TRBV19,TRBJ1-2,12,CASSGRNYGYTF,TGTGCCAGTAGTGGACGGAACTATGGCTACACCTTC
TRBD2,once,TRBV4-2,TRBJ2-3,17,CASSQDGGTTSTDTQYF,TGTGCCAGCAGCCAAGATGGCGGGACTACCAGCACAGATACGCAGTATTTT
TRBD1,few,TRBV4-2,TRBJ1-1,17,CASSQAGTGGGDTEAFF,TGTGCCAGCAGCCAAGCCGGGACAGGGGGAGGGGACACTGAAGCTTTCTTT
TRBD1,NA,TRBV5-4,TRBJ1-2,15,CASSPTIRGSYGYTF,TGTGCCAGCAGCCCAACAATCAGGGGGTCCTATGGCTACACCTTC
NA,NA,TRBV7-9,TRBJ2-7,14,CASSFPRDSYEQYF,TGTGCCAGCAGCTTCCCGAGGGATTCCTACGAGCAGTACTTC
NA,NA,TRBV18,TRBJ2-4,14,CASSSGRAKNIQYF,TGTGCCAGCTCAAGTGGGAGAGCCAAAAACATTCAGTACTTC
NA,once,TRBV29-1,TRBJ2-4,11,CSVERGGRSDF,TGCAGCGTCGAAAGGGGCGGCCGGAGCGACTTC
NA,NA,TRBV11-2,TRBJ2-7,14,CASSLGQGLYEQYF,TGTGCCAGCAGCTTAGGGCAGGGTCTCTACGAGCAGTACTTC
NA,NA,TRBV6-4,TRBJ1-4,13,CASSDKDGEKLFF,TGTGCCAGCAGTGACAAGGACGGTGAAAAACTGTTTTTT
NA,NA,TRBV2,TRBJ2-7,14,CASSVRVDSYEQYF,TGTGCCAGCAGTGTCAGGGTTGATTCCTACGAGCAGTACTTC
NA,NA,TRBV4-1,TRBJ1-4,15,CASSQVTPGSEKLFF,TGCGCCAGCAGCCAAGTAACCCCCGGCAGTGAAAAACTGTTTTTT
NA,NA,TRBV4-1,TRBJ2-7,16,CASSQVYGMTSYEQYF,TGCGCCAGCAGCCAAGTCTACGGAATGACCTCCTACGAGCAGTACTTC
NA,NA,TRBV6-1,TRBJ2-7,14,CAIRPRGRAYEQYF,TGTGCCATCAGGCCGAGGGGGAGGGCCTACGAGCAGTACTTC
TRBD2,NA,TRBV19,TRBJ2-2,14,CASNSAGVTGELFF,TGTGCCAGTAACTCTGCGGGAGTCACCGGGGAGCTGTTTTTT
NA,NA,TRBV19,TRBJ2-2,16,CASSIEGGWNTGELFF,TGTGCCAGTAGTATCGAGGGAGGTTGGAACACCGGGGAGCTGTTTTTT
TRBD2,NA,TRBV10-1,TRBJ2-3,15,CASSGREGDTDTQYF,TGCGCCAGCAGTGGACGGGAGGGGGACACAGATACGCAGTATTTT
NA,NA,TRBV30,TRBJ1-5,13,CAWSPEGQEPQHF,TGTGCCTGGAGTCCCGAGGGGCAGGAGCCCCAGCATTTT
NA,NA,TRBV28,TRBJ2-5,13,CASTPGVRETQYF,TGTGCCAGCACCCCGGGGGTCAGGGAGACCCAGTACTTC
NA,once,TRBV5-4,TRBJ2-3,13,CASSLDSTDTQYF,TGTGCCAGCAGCTTAGACAGCACAGATACGCAGTATTTT
NA,NA,TRBV7-3,TRBJ2-1,15,CASSLGLQRGNEQFF,TGTGCCAGCAGTTTGGGACTTCAGAGGGGCAATGAGCAGTTCTTC
NA,few,TRBV6-6,TRBJ2-5,14,CASSYPQTKETQYF,TGTGCCAGCAGTTACCCACAGACGAAAGAGACCCAGTACTTC
TRBD1,NA,TRBV9,TRBJ2-1,16,CASSVEGDRVGHEQFF,TGTGCCAGCAGCGTAGAGGGGGACAGGGTAGGGCATGAGCAGTTCTTC
TRBD1,NA,TRBV6-4,TRBJ2-1,16,CASSVQPGTVYNEQFF,TGTGCCAGCAGTGTCCAGCCCGGGACAGTTTACAATGAGCAGTTCTTC
TRBD1,NA,TRBV7-8,TRBJ2-5,14,CATHNRGLQETQYF,TGTGCCACCCACAACAGGGGCTTACAAGAGACCCAGTACTTC
TRBD2,NA,TRBV11-2,TRBJ2-5,15,CASSTGLAGGETQYF,TGTGCCAGCAGCACGGGACTAGCGGGGGGGGAGACCCAGTACTTC
NA,NA,TRBV5-1,TRBJ1-2,16,CASTPTGTSSNYGYTF,TGCGCCAGCACCCCGACCGGGACAAGCTCTAACTATGGCTACACCTTC
NA,NA,TRBV29-1,TRBJ1-2,12,CSVEDANYGYTF,TGCAGCGTTGAAGACGCTAACTATGGCTACACCTTC
TRBD2,few,TRBV5-1,TRBJ2-2,17,CASSLYGGGRVTGELFF,TGCGCCAGCAGCTTGTATGGCGGGGGGCGAGTCACCGGGGAGCTGTTTTTT
NA,NA,TRBV5-6,TRBJ2-4,12,CASSATGSIQYF,TGTGCCAGCAGCGCAACAGGGAGCATTCAGTACTTC
NA,once,TRBV11-1,TRBJ2-5,14,CASSFRGWKETQYF,TGTGCCAGCAGCTTTCGGGGGTGGAAAGAGACCCAGTACTTC
TRBD1,NA,TRBV6-6,TRBJ1-4,15,CASSYLGQGNEKLFF,TGTGCCAGCAGTTACCTGGGACAGGGAAATGAAAAACTGTTTTTT
NA,NA,TRBV5-5,TRBJ1-3,14,CASSLVRAGNTIYF,TGTGCCAGCAGCTTGGTCAGGGCGGGAAACACCATATATTTT
NA,NA,TRBV6-4,TRBJ2-7,13,CATSRDNGYEQYF,TGTGCCACCAGCCGGGACAACGGCTACGAGCAGTACTTC
NA,medium-sized,TRBV30,TRBJ2-5,12,CAWSVQQETQYF,TGTGCCTGGAGTGTACAGCAAGAGACCCAGTACTTC
TRBD2,NA,TRBV7-3,TRBJ2-5,19,CASSLTGLAGGPLTETQYF,TGTGCCAGCAGCTTAACCGGACTAGCGGGAGGGCCCCTAACAGAGACCCAGTACTTC
TRBD2,NA,TRBV7-3,TRBJ2-1,16,CASSSTGTSGRNEQFF,TGTGCCAGCAGCTCAACCGGGACTAGCGGGAGGAATGAGCAGTTCTTC
TRBD1,NA,TRBV2,TRBJ1-2,14,CASSVDRGGYGYTF,TGTGCCAGCAGTGTGGACAGGGGTGGCTATGGCTACACCTTC
TRBD2,NA,TRBV7-8,TRBJ2-5,15,CASSLEGLVLETQYF,TGTGCCAGCAGCTTAGAGGGACTAGTATTAGAGACCCAGTACTTC
NA,NA,TRBV10-1,TRBJ2-1,12,CASRGTDREQFF,TGCGCCAGCAGGGGGACTGATCGGGAGCAGTTCTTC